These 14 T cell receptor beta chains were sequenced from one sample in a study of identical twins. Each CDR3 protein is one row after TCRdb ran MiXCR on the 5' RACE reads. The sample yields approximately 620,000 distinct CDR3 sequences, 8.5% to 9.5% seen once. The data also belong to a second study, concerning yellow fever vaccine responses in identical twins.

The sample was PBMCs. These receptors were collected from a woman aged 18-30 years in good health.

This clonotype was observed a few times. The chain couples TRBV4-2 to TRBJ2-2, with 15 bases matching TRBD2. The CDR3 totals 18 residues. With V trimmed by 1 base and J by 4 bases, 4 bases remained unmatched. From germline, CDR1 is LGHNA and CDR2 YNFKEQ. The CDR3 bases are TGTGCCAGCAGCCAAGGTGGACTAGCGGGGGGGCTCACCGGGGAGCTGTTTTTT. Residues: CASSQGGLAGGLTGELFF.

This clonotype has just a few counts. Written as DNA, the CDR3 is TGTGCCAGCAGCCAAGTATCAGGGATAGGTTCCGGGGCCAACGTCCTGACTTTC. Its protein product is CASSQVSGIGSGANVLTF. The V and J genes are TRBV14 and TRBJ2-6; TRBD1 is a possible D gene (5 bases). The germline gives CDR1 SGHDN, CDR2 FVKESK. The CDR3 is 18 residues long. V dropped 1 base and J dropped 4 bases, with 17 bases sitting between them.

This clonotype was recorded at least ten times. The chain uses TRBV10-2 and TRBJ2-4, with D perhaps being TRBD1 or TRBD2 (6 bases each). Trimming cost V 6 bases and J 3 bases, with 9 bases left between them. Germline CDR1 WSHSY, CDR2 SAAADI. This CDR3 contains 13 residues. The CDR3 sequence: CASRGGGKNIQYF. For the CDR3, the DNA is TGCGCCAGCAGGGGGGGCGGCAAAAACATTCAGTACTTC.

This chain joins TRBV4-1 and TRBJ2-1, with D possibly TRBD2 on 6 matching bases. The CDR3 is 15 residues long. In germline, CDR1 is MGHRA, CDR2 YSYEKL. V was pared by 3 bases and J by 6 bases, with 15 bases between. DNA for the CDR3: TGCGCCAGCAGCCAGGAGGGTCGTTGGGGCAATGAGCAGTTCTTC. Its protein product is CASSQEGRWGNEQFF.

There are many counts of this clonotype. The CDR3 DNA reads as TGTGCCAGCAGCCAAGATGACTTCCTCGCAGATACGCAGTATTTT. This gives the protein CASSQDDFLADTQYF. The rearrangement links TRBV4-2 to TRBJ2-3; the D is unclear. V gave up 0 bases and J gave up 4 bases, with 11 bases separating them. Germline V gene lookup returns CDR1 LGHNA and CDR2 YNFKEQ. This CDR3 has 15 amino acids.

The chain is built from TRBV12-3 or TRBV12-4 and TRBJ2-4, with a tentative D call TRBD1 (6 bases). This CDR3 has 15 residues. Trimming pared 5 bases from V and 2 bases from J, leaving 13 bases between. CDR3 DNA sequence: TGTGCCAGCAGTCTCACAGGGTTTTCCAAAAACATTCAGTACTTC. Translating gives CASSLTGFSKNIQYF.

The chain combines TRBV29-1 with TRBJ2-7; TRBD1 agrees at 9 bases. Germline CDR1 reads SQVTM; CDR2 reads ANQGSEA. Trimming cost V 7 bases and J 6 bases; bases outside gene matches: 7. The CDR3 totals 12 residues. CDR3 sequence reads: CSAGDRVREQYF. The CDR3 nucleotides are TGCAGCGCTGGGGACAGGGTTCGCGAGCAGTACTTC.

This clonotype showed up just a few times. CDR3 nucleotide sequence: TGCAGTGCTAGGCGGGACGGAAATTCACCCCTCCACTTT. Translated, it gives CSARRDGNSPLHF. The gene calls are TRBV20-1 and TRBJ1-6; D possibly corresponds to TRBD1 (5 bases). This CDR3 region has 13 residues. CDR1 and CDR2 (germline): DFQATT, SNEGSKA (reference sequence). The V gene lost 3 bases and the J gene lost 7 bases, with 10 bases spanning the gap.

The CDR3 sequence is CASSQATAGVADTQYF. The CDR3 DNA is TGTGCCAGCAGCCAAGCGACCGCGGGAGTGGCAGATACGCAGTATTTT. The chain recombines TRBV4-2 with TRBJ2-3; TRBD2 agrees at 7 bases. V was clipped by 1 base and J by 4 bases; unmatched bases: 8. The CDR3 is made up of 16 amino acids. CDR1 and CDR2 from the germline V gene are LGHNA and YNFKEQ.

The J gene is TRBJ2-1, the V gene TRBV7-3; 8 positions agree with TRBD1. Germline V gene lookup returns CDR1 SGHTA and CDR2 FQGTGA. V dropped 5 bases and J dropped 6; count of bases not matched to a gene: 9. The CDR3 consists of 15 residues. In DNA, the CDR3 is TGTGCCAGCAGCCTACAATCCACAGGGGGCAATGAGCAGTTCTTC. Its protein product is CASSLQSTGGNEQFF.

This clonotype has at least ten counts. J is TRBJ2-2 and V is TRBV12-3 or TRBV12-4, with D uncertain. V lost 3 bases to trimming and J lost 4 bases, with 6 bases between them. CDR3 length: 13 amino acids. This chain's CDR3 is CASSFRTTGELFF. CDR3 nucleotide sequence: TGTGCCAGCAGTTTTCGGACCACCGGGGAGCTGTTTTTT.

This clonotype was found many times. The chain joins TRBV20-1 to TRBJ2-3, with TRBD2 as a possible D gene (6 bases). V was trimmed by 0 bases and J by 7 bases, leaving 17 bases between them. The CDR3 totals 15 residues. CDR1 is DFQATT and CDR2 is SNEGSKA in the germline V gene (reference sequence). The CDR3 bases are TGCAGTGCTAGAGATGGGGGACTTCTCAACAATACGCAGTATTTT. Residues: CSARDGGLLNNTQYF.

This clonotype has at least ten counts. The chain links TRBV29-1 to TRBJ2-3; 8 nucleotides line up with TRBD2. V trimming: 6 bases; J trimming: 5 bases; junction bases outside the gene matches: 4. CDR1 and CDR2 (germline): SQVTM, ANQGSEA. The CDR3 length is 12 residues. CDR3 sequence reads: CSVRRGGDTQYF. Here the CDR3 DNA reads TGCAGCGTGAGACGGGGGGGAGATACGCAGTATTTT.

This clonotype was counted between two and nine times. The V gene is TRBV11-2, the J gene TRBJ1-1; possibly TRBD1 for D (6 bases). The length of the CDR3 is 13 residues. V gave up 7 bases and J gave up 11 bases, with 20 bases separating them. In germline, CDR1 is SGHAT, CDR2 FQNNGV. The CDR3 DNA reads TGTGCCAGCATCCACAGGGTAAAGGCTGGGGCTTTCTTT. Translated: CASIHRVKAGAFF. The variable domain in full, completed from reference TRBV11-2 and TRBJ1-1, reads EAGVAQSPRYKIIEKRQSVAFWCNPISGHATLYWYQQILGQGPKLLIQFQNNGVVDDSQLPKDRFSAERLKGVDSTLKIQPAKLEDSAVYLCASIHRVKAGAFFGQGTRLTVV.